Shown below are 5 T cell receptor beta chains from a single sample sequenced in a study of lymphopenia after photon versus proton radiotherapy. Sequencing was performed with immunoSEQ multiplex PCR; in TCRdb, only in-frame clones are kept and a portion is missing. Among roughly 45,000 clones, about 85% were seen once, and the ten largest hold about 2.2%. This sample comprised peripheral blood, obtained from a patient treated with photon-based radiotherapy. Receptor source: a middle-aged man with gastric cancer.

A single count supports this clone. The chain links TRBV7-6 to TRBJ2-7; no clear D gene. The CDR3 is made up of 11 amino acids. From germline, CDR1 is SGHVS and CDR2 FNYEAQ. Trimming removed 5 bases at V and 6 bases at J, with 8 bases between. The CDR3 region has the DNA TGTGCCAGCAGCGGGAACGGCGAGCAGTACTTC. The encoded protein is CASSGNGEQYF.

V gene TRBV19 combines with J gene TRBJ2-7, with D perhaps matching TRBD1 (5 bases). Per the germline V gene, CDR1 is LNHDA and CDR2 is SQIVND (reference sequence). The V gene lost 4 bases and the J gene lost 6 bases, with 13 bases spanning the gap. The CDR3 extends over 13 amino acids. The CDR3 DNA reads TGTGCCAGTAGTAGGACAATGCTGGGCGAGCAGTACTTC. It translates to CASSRTMLGEQYF.

This rearrangement joins TRBV7-8 to TRBJ1-1, with D unclear. The CDR3 loop spans 11 amino acids. Per the germline V gene, CDR1 is SGHVS and CDR2 is FQNEAQ. V lost 8 bases, J lost 5 bases, and 9 bases lay in between. CDR3 loop: CASQALTEAFF. In DNA form, the CDR3 reads TGTGCCAGCCAGGCCCTGACTGAAGCTTTCTTT. The full variable domain, completed using reference TRBV7-8 and TRBJ1-1, is GAGVSQSPRYKVAKRGQDVALRCDPISGHVSLFWYQQALGQGPEFLTYFQNEAQLDKSGLPSDRFFAERPEGSVSTLKIQRTQQEDSAVYLCASQALTEAFFGQGTRLTVV.

V is TRBV30 and J is TRBJ2-3; TRBD2 matches 8 bases. CDR1 is GTSNPN and CDR2 is SVGIG in the germline V gene (reference sequence). V trimming: 3 bases; J trimming: 10 bases; junction bases outside the gene matches: 15. The CDR3 is 15 residues long. CDR3 amino acids: CAWSLFPQASGPQYF. CDR3 in DNA: TGTGCCTGGAGCCTATTCCCCCAGGCTAGCGGGCCGCAGTATTTT.

The chain combines TRBV7-8 with TRBJ1-3; D unresolved. The CDR3 has 15 amino acids. The germline V gene has CDR1 SGHVS and CDR2 FQNEAQ. Trimming took off 1 base at V and 0 bases at J, with 7 bases between the two ends. The CDR3 nucleotides read TGTGCCAGCAGCTTAGGTTTAGACTCTGGAAACACCATATATTTT. Protein sequence: CASSLGLDSGNTIYF.